Listed below are T cell receptor beta chains from one sample, sequenced in a study of regulatory T cells in long-lasting Graves disease. TCRdb recomputed calls from the multiplex PCR reads with MiXCR, one row per CDR3 protein. The sample lists fewer than 350,000 distinct CDR3 sequences, about 18% seen once, with about 36% in the top ten. The sequenced sample was peripheral blood mononuclear cells (PBMCs), obtained at new diagnosis, from a patient treated with antithyroid drugs. The receptors derive from a female donor with Graves disease. Each CDR3 is given with its conserved first and last residue. A D gene is named only where the DNA matches it firmly. Clone size is not always given. Where it is, it says once, few, many or a class for expanded clones.

d_call	v_call	j_call	clone_size	cdr3_nt	cdr3_aa
NA	TRBV20-1	TRBJ2-5	many	TGCAGTGCTAGCGTCGGGTTGGAAGAGACCCAGTACTTC	CSASVGLEETQYF
NA	TRBV15	TRBJ1-1	many	TGTGCCACCAGCAGAGAGTACGGGAGGGATACTGAAGCTTTCTTT	CATSREYGRDTEAFF
NA	TRBV11-2	TRBJ1-2	many	TGTGCCAGCAGAAAACCGACCCTACTAGGAGGCTACACCTTC	CASRKPTLLGGYTF
NA	TRBV11-3	TRBJ1-1	NA	TGTGCCAGCAGCCAAAGTTCGACAGGGAACACTGAAGCTTTCTTT	CASSQSSTGNTEAFF
TRBD2	TRBV10-3	TRBJ2-1	many	TGTGCCATCAATGCCGGGACTAGAGGCAATGAGCAGTTCTTC	CAINAGTRGNEQFF
NA	TRBV9	TRBJ1-2	many	TGTGCCAGCAGCGCCGGGCTGACAGAGAACTATGGCTACACCTTC	CASSAGLTENYGYTF
TRBD1	TRBV24-1	TRBJ2-3	many	TGTGCCACCAGGGACAGGGGTCCAGATACGCAGTATTTT	CATRDRGPDTQYF
NA	TRBV4-1	TRBJ2-1	many	TGCGCCAGCAGCCAGGGACTGGGGGTTGAGCAGTTCTTC	CASSQGLGVEQFF
NA	TRBV20-1	TRBJ1-4	many	TGCAGTGCTCTGAGGGGGAGAAAACTGTTTTTT	CSALRGRKLFF
NA	TRBV30	TRBJ2-7	many	TGTGCCTGGAGTGTGGGCGGCTACGAGCAGTACTTC	CAWSVGGYEQYF
NA	TRBV27	TRBJ1-2	many	TGTGCCAGCAGTTTAAGGGCGACAGTTAACTATGGCTACACCTTC	CASSLRATVNYGYTF
NA	TRBV20-1	TRBJ1-1	NA	TGCAGTGCTAGAGACCACAGGGTGAACACTGAAGCTTTCTTT	CSARDHRVNTEAFF
TRBD1	TRBV29-1	TRBJ1-1	many	TGCAGCGGACACAGGGGCCTGGACACTGAAGCTTTCTTT	CSGHRGLDTEAFF
TRBD2	TRBV19	TRBJ2-7	many	TGTGCCAGTAGACTTACTAGCGGGAGCTCCTACGAGCAGTACTTC	CASRLTSGSSYEQYF
NA	TRBV30	TRBJ2-7	many	TGTGCCTGGATCTCCAGATATCCCTACGAGCAGTACTTC	CAWISRYPYEQYF
NA	TRBV4-1	TRBJ1-3	NA	TGCGCCAGCAGCCAAGAAGACAGAATCTCTGGAAACACCATATATTTT	CASSQEDRISGNTIYF
TRBD1	TRBV28	TRBJ1-2	many	TGTGCCAGCAGTTTATCGGACAGGGCCTATGGCTACACCTTC	CASSLSDRAYGYTF
TRBD1	TRBV20-1	TRBJ2-7	many	TGCAGTGCTTTCCCCGGGACAGCCTTTGGCTACGAGCAGTACTTC	CSAFPGTAFGYEQYF
NA	TRBV20-1	TRBJ1-3	few	TGCAGCTCAGAGGCCGGAAACACCATATATTTT	CSSEAGNTIYF
NA	TRBV30	TRBJ2-7	many	TGTGCCTGGAGTCCCATACAGAAGTCCTACGAGCAGTACTTC	CAWSPIQKSYEQYF
NA	TRBV5-5	TRBJ2-5	NA	TGTGCCAGCAGCCTTTCTCTTCCCGAGACCCAGTACTTC	CASSLSLPETQYF
NA	TRBV2	TRBJ1-2	NA	TGTGCCAGCAGTGACTCATCATTGACAGGCGGTCTCTATGGCTACACCTTC	CASSDSSLTGGLYGYTF
NA	TRBV2	TRBJ1-3	NA	TGTGCCAGCAATCCAGGGGCCTCTGGAAACACCATATATTTT	CASNPGASGNTIYF
NA	TRBV19	TRBJ2-7	NA	TGTGCCAGTAGTATTGCCCAAGGGGGCGAGCAGTACTTC	CASSIAQGGEQYF
NA	TRBV30	TRBJ2-7	many	TGTGCCTGGAGTGGGACTGTGAGCTCCTACGAGCAGTACTTC	CAWSGTVSSYEQYF
TRBD1	TRBV10-2	TRBJ2-7	NA	TGCGCCAGCAGTGAGGGACAGGGGGCCATCTACGAGCAGTACTTC	CASSEGQGAIYEQYF
NA	TRBV4-1	TRBJ1-1	many	TGCGCCAGCAGCCAAGCCCTGGCTGTCACTGAAGCTTTCTTT	CASSQALAVTEAFF
NA	TRBV24-1	TRBJ2-1	many	TGTGCCACCAGAAAAGCAGGTTCGTCCAATGAGCAGTTCTTC	CATRKAGSSNEQFF
TRBD1	TRBV19	TRBJ1-2	many	TGTGCCAGTAGTACTCGGACAGGGTCGGGCTACACCTTC	CASSTRTGSGYTF
TRBD1	TRBV7-9	TRBJ2-1	many	TGTGCCAGCAGCTCCCAGGCTTGGTCGGGACAGGGCTACAATGAGCAGTTCTTC	CASSSQAWSGQGYNEQFF
NA	TRBV6-9	TRBJ2-6	NA	TGTGCCAGCAGTTACGGACACTCTGGGGCCAACGTCCTGACTTTC	CASSYGHSGANVLTF
NA	TRBV19	TRBJ2-2	many	TGTGCCAGTAGTTCTACAGGAAACACCGGGGAGCTGTTTTTT	CASSSTGNTGELFF
TRBD2	TRBV6-1	TRBJ2-5	once	TGTGCCAGCAGTGCGCCACTAGCGGGAGAGACTCAGTACTTC	CASSAPLAGETQYF
NA	TRBV28	TRBJ2-2	many	TGTGCCAGCAGTTTGATGTATAAGATGGGACATCAGCCTCCCGGGGAGCTGTTTTTT	CASSLMYKMGHQPPGELFF
TRBD2	TRBV6-1	TRBJ2-7	many	TGTGCCAGCAGCTCATTTAGAGGACTAGCGGAGCACGAGCAGTACTTC	CASSSFRGLAEHEQYF
NA	TRBV10-3	TRBJ1-4	many	TGTGCCATCGGTGATAGTCGACAGAATGAAAAACTGTTTTTT	CAIGDSRQNEKLFF
NA	TRBV12-3/TRBV12-4	TRBJ2-7	NA	TGTGCCAGCAGCCAGGACTATCTCTACGAGCAGTACTTC	CASSQDYLYEQYF
TRBD2	TRBV28	TRBJ2-3	NA	TGTGCCAGCAGTTTATCGGGACTAGCAGGAGATACGCAGTATTTT	CASSLSGLAGDTQYF
TRBD1	TRBV20-1	TRBJ2-7	many	TGCAGTGCTAGAGCGAGAGGGACAGTAAACGAGCAGTACTTC	CSARARGTVNEQYF
TRBD1	TRBV11-2	TRBJ2-7	many	TGTGCCAGCAGCTTAGATGGGACAGGGGGCTACGAGCAGTACTTC	CASSLDGTGGYEQYF
NA	TRBV2	TRBJ2-7	NA	TGTGCCAGCAGCTTAGATGGTGGGGACTACGAGCAGTACTTC	CASSLDGGDYEQYF
TRBD1	TRBV6-2/TRBV6-3	TRBJ1-1	few	TGTGCCAGCAGTCACACAGGGGGGACTGAAGCTTTCTTT	CASSHTGGTEAFF
TRBD1	TRBV28	TRBJ1-5	many	TGTGCCAGCAGGCGGGACAGGGCTTCTTCGGGTCAGCCCCAGCATTTT	CASRRDRASSGQPQHF
TRBD1	TRBV5-4	TRBJ2-7	NA	TGTGCCAGCAGCTCCCGGGACAGGGCGCCCTACGAGCAGTACTTC	CASSSRDRAPYEQYF
TRBD2	TRBV28	TRBJ2-1	many	TGTGCCAGCAGCGGAGCGGGAGAGGGGAAAAAGTTCTTC	CASSGAGEGKKFF
TRBD2	TRBV7-2	TRBJ2-7	many	TGTGCCAGCAGCTTAAGACTAGCGGAGGTATACGAGCAGTACTTC	CASSLRLAEVYEQYF
TRBD2	TRBV7-3	TRBJ2-1	many	TGTGCCAGCACCCACGTCTCCTTCGGACTAGCGGGAGAGGGTGAGCAGTTCTTC	CASTHVSFGLAGEGEQFF
NA	TRBV20-1	TRBJ2-1	NA	TGCAGTGCTAGAGAGGAAAGACAGGTGGGGTTTTACAATGAGCAGTTCTTC	CSAREERQVGFYNEQFF
NA	TRBV5-5	TRBJ1-5	NA	TGTGCCAGCAGCTACGGGACACCTAGCAATCAGCCCCAGCATTTT	CASSYGTPSNQPQHF
NA	TRBV19	TRBJ1-5	few	TGTGCCAGTAGTATAGTAGGGCGGGATCAGCCCCAGCATTTT	CASSIVGRDQPQHF
NA	TRBV19	TRBJ2-6	NA	TGTGCCAGTAGTATAGGGCACAGGGACGGCTCTGGGGCCAGCGTCCTGACTTTC	CASSIGHRDGSGASVLTF
NA	TRBV5-6	TRBJ2-7	many	TGTGCCAGCAGCTTGGTAGGAACCTACGAGCAGTACTTC	CASSLVGTYEQYF